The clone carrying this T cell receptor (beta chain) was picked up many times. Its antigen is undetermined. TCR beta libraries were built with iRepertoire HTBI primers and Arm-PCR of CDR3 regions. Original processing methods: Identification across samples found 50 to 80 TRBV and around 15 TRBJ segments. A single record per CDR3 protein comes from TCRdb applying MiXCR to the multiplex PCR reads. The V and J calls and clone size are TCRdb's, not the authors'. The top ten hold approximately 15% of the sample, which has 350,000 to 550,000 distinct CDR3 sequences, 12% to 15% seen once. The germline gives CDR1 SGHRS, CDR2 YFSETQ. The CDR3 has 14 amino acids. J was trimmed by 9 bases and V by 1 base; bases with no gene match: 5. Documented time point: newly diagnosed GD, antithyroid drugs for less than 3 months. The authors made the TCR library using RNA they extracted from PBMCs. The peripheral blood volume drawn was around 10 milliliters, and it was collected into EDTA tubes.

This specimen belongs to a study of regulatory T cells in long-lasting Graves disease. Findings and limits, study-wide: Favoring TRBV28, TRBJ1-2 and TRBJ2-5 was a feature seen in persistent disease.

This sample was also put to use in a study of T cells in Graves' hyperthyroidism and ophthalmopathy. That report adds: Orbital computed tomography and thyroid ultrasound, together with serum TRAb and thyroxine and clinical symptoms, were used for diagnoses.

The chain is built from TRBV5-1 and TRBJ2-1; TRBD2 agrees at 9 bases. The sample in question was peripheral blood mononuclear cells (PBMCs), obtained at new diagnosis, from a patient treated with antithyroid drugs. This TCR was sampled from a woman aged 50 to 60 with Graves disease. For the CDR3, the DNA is TGCGCCAGCAGCTTGTCTAGCGGGGCCCTTGAGCAGTTCTTC. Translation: CASSLSSGALEQFF.